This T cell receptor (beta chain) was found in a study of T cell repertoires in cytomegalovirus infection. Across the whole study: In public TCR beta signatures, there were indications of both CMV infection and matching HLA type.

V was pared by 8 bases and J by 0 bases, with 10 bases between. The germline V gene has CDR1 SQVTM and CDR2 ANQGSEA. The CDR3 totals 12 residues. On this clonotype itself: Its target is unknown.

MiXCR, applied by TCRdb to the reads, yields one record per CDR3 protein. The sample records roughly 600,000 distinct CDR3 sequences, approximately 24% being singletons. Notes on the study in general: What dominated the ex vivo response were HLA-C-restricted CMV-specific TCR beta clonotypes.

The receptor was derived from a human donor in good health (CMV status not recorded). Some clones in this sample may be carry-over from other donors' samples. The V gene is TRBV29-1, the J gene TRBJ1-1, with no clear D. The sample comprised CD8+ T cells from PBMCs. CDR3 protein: CSPGYMNTEAFF. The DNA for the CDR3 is TGCAGCCCCGGTTACATGAACACTGAAGCTTTCTTT.